The present TCR beta chain was sequenced within a study of Tregs in tolerant kidney transplant recipients. Overall study: The nonmyeloablative bone marrow transplants came from related graft donors, with transient mixed chimerism. Findings and caveats of the study: Activated donor B cell expansion appeared to reveal the most relevant donor-specific TCRbeta repertoire. Antigen-driven expansion was suggested because donor-specific Tregs expanded more than all Tregs in tolerant patients. Findings come from small patient numbers and require larger validation.

In the case of this clone: Its matching antigen is unknown.

Data came from immunoSEQ multiplex PCR; TCRdb stores just in-frame clones and leaves some out. The table has tens of thousands of clones, roughly 89% seen once. The sequence was obtained from a human donor who received a combined kidney and bone marrow transplant. The sequencing used CD4+ T cells from blood, collected before the transplant.

CDR3 region: CASLTRRGNEQFF. The CDR3 DNA follows: TGTGCCAGCCTTACCCGCCGAGGTAATGAGCAGTTCTTC. The rearrangement uses TRBV28 and TRBJ2-1; D remains ambiguous. The CDR3 covers 13 residues. Trimming removed 8 bases from V and 7 bases from J, with 15 bases in between. CDR1 is MDHEN and CDR2 is SYDVKM in the germline V gene.